This T cell receptor (beta chain) appears in the sequencing data of a study of tissue T cells after allogeneic stem cell transplantation. Overall study findings and caveats: Few T cell clones were shared across patients, but motif clusters showed tissue-specific shared signatures. Tissue-detected TCR repertoire was only partly captured by blood and spleen T cells.

Points on this clone: The antigen is undetermined. The germline and genes are mouse ones. Coverage ceases 1 residue before the CDR3 finishes, and the germline J gene fills in the end.

Time point defined: mouse harvest day 14 after allogeneic transplant. Each mouse received 10^7 T-cell-depleted marrow cells plus 10^6 splenic CD5+ T cells by tail vein. Assay: immunoSEQ multiplex PCR; the TCRdb copy retains only in-frame clones and omits some. Here the sample spans roughly 1,900 clones, under 45% being singletons. Germline V lookup: CDR1 KGHPV, CDR2 FQNQEV (reference sequence). The ends were cut back, 0 bases at V and 4 bases at J, with 3 bases in the middle. This CDR3 is 13 amino acids long. The sequencing sample was made of gut tissue. The chain combines TRBV26 with TRBJ2-2; D remains ambiguous. The TCR was taken from a female BALB/c mouse given C57BL/6 T cells with graft-versus-host disease after an allogeneic hematopoietic cell transplant. CDR3 residues: CASSLSSTGQLYF. The CDR3 DNA, read in part, is TGTGCCAGCAGTCTGTCAAGCACCGGGCAGCTCTAC.